The 14 T cell receptor beta chains listed next were all sequenced from one sample in a study of shared clonotypes between healthy human individuals. The table came from immunoSEQ multiplex PCR; TCRdb's copy has only in-frame clones and leaves some out. The sample gives hundreds of thousands of clones, roughly 72% of which show up once; around 1.8% is in the top ten. What was sequenced was memory CD4+ T cells sorted from blood. Regarding subset: CD45RA-negative fraction. These receptors were collected from a woman younger than 45 in good health.

The chain is built from TRBV2 and TRBJ2-7; 9 bases align to TRBD2. Germline trimming cut 3 bases from V and 0 bases from J; bases unmatched to any gene: 21. The germline V gene encodes CDR1 SNHLY and CDR2 FYNNEI. The CDR3 is 21 amino acids. For the CDR3, the DNA is TGTGCCAGCAGTGATAGGGGAATAAGCGGGAGGCGGCGCCTGAGCTCCTACGAGCAGTACTTC. This translates into CASSDRGISGRRRLSSYEQYF.

This chain connects TRBV28 to TRBJ2-5, with D possibly matching TRBD2 (6 bases). Germline CDR1 is MDHEN and CDR2 is SYDVKM. The CDR3 runs 13 residues. Deletions cut 7 bases from V and 3 bases from J, with 12 bases between. This CDR3 is CASTGWREETQYF. The CDR3 nucleotides are TGTGCCAGCACCGGGTGGAGGGAAGAGACCCAGTACTTC. Variable domain in full (rest from reference TRBV28 and TRBJ2-5): DVKVTQSSRYLVKRTGEKVFLECVQDMDHENMFWYRQDPGLGLRLIYFSYDVKMKEKGDIPEGYSVSREKKERFSLILESASTNQTSMYLCASTGWREETQYFGPGTRLLVL.

This chain connects TRBV5-6 to TRBJ1-2; TRBD1 matches at 9 bases. CDR1 and CDR2 (germline): SGHDT, YYEEEE. The CDR3 contains 17 residues. With 0 bases clipped from V and 8 bases from J, the junction kept 14 bases outside the gene matches. For the CDR3, the DNA is TGTGCCAGCAGCTTGGAGGACAGGGGAAGAAGTTTTCGAGGCTACACCTTC. Its protein is CASSLEDRGRSFRGYTF.

This clone was seen a few times. The V call is TRBV9, the J call TRBJ2-3, with TRBD2 matching over 7 bases. The CDR3 loop spans 17 amino acids. Germline CDR1 SGDLS, CDR2 YYNGEE. V shed 2 bases and J 1 base; nucleotides not matched to a gene: 10. DNA of the CDR3: TGTGCCAGCAGCGTCGTTCCGGGGAGGGCCGGCACAGATACGCAGTATTTT. Its protein is CASSVVPGRAGTDTQYF.

The CDR3 DNA follows: TGTGCCAGCAGCTCCCTTGCGGCCGGATCCTACGAGCAGTACTTC. Its protein is CASSSLAAGSYEQYF. V is TRBV5-6 and J is TRBJ2-7; unclear D gene. The germline CDR1 and CDR2 sequences are SGHDT and YYEEEE. CDR3 size: 15 residues. V lost 3 bases and J lost 1, with 14 bases in between.

The chain has TRBV19 and TRBJ1-5; 7 bases agree with TRBD1. This CDR3 has 17 residues. Germline lookup yields CDR1 LNHDA and CDR2 SQIVND (reference sequence). The J segment lost 0 bases and the V segment lost 3 bases, leaving 8 bases of the junction unmatched. This CDR3 is CASSIRQGSYSNQPQHF. The CDR3, as DNA: TGTGCCAGTAGTATCCGACAGGGATCCTATAGCAATCAGCCCCAGCATTTT.

V and J are TRBV28 and TRBJ1-6, with TRBD1 matching over 8 bases. J lost 7 bases, V lost 8 bases, and 10 bases had no gene match. Germline assignment: CDR1 MDHEN and CDR2 SYDVKM. The CDR3 runs to 15 residues. CDR3 nucleotide sequence: TGTGCCAGCTGGAACAGACAGGGGTGGAATTCACCCCTCCACTTT. This gives the protein CASWNRQGWNSPLHF. The full variable domain, in which reference TRBV28 and TRBJ1-6 provide the parts outside the CDR3, is DVKVTQSSRYLVKRTGEKVFLECVQDMDHENMFWYRQDPGLGLRLIYFSYDVKMKEKGDIPEGYSVSREKKERFSLILESASTNQTSMYLCASWNRQGWNSPLHFGNGTRLTVT.

For this clone: This sample includes further DNA sequences coding for the same CDR3. This chain uses TRBV18 with TRBJ2-7; no definite D call. CDR3 length: 12 amino acids. Germline V lookup: CDR1 KGHSH, CDR2 LQKENI. V was cut by 3 bases and J by 2 bases, with 5 bases left in between. The CDR3 DNA reads TGTGCCAGCTCACCCGAAGCCTACGAGCAGTACTTC. It yields the protein CASSPEAYEQYF. The full variable domain, with the rest looked up from reference TRBV18 and TRBJ2-7, is NAGVMQNPRHLVRRRGQEARLRCSPMKGHSHVYWYRQLPEEGLKFMVYLQKENIIDESGMPKERFSAEFPKEGPSILRIQQVVRGDSAAYFCASSPEAYEQYFGPGTRLTVT.

The J gene is TRBJ2-2, the V gene TRBV5-4, with unresolved D. Germline lookup yields CDR1 SGHNT and CDR2 YYREEE (reference sequence). V was shortened by 6 bases and J by 1 base, with 7 bases between the two germline ends. This CDR3 has 13 residues. DNA for the CDR3: TGTGCCAGCACGGGCCAGAACACCGGGGAGCTGTTTTTT. As protein: CASTGQNTGELFF.

This chain joins TRBV29-1 and TRBJ1-1; 8 nucleotides agree with TRBD1. Germline V gives CDR1 SQVTM, CDR2 ANQGSEA. V shed 8 bases, J shed 0 bases, and the junction held 5 bases outside the gene matches. The length of the CDR3 is 13 residues. As DNA, the CDR3 is TGCAGCTCCACGACAGGGGTGAACACTGAAGCTTTCTTT. Residues: CSSTTGVNTEAFF. Full variable domain (rest looked up from reference TRBV29-1 and TRBJ1-1): SAVISQKPSRDICQRGTSLTIQCQVDSQVTMMFWYRQQPGQSLTLIATANQGSEATYESGFVIDKFPISRPNLTFSTLTVSNMSPEDSSIYLCSSTTGVNTEAFFGQGTRLTVV.

The chain carries TRBV11-2 and TRBJ2-5, with D possibly being TRBD2 (6 bases). The CDR3 is made up of 15 amino acids. Deletions cut 1 base from V and 5 bases from J, with 14 bases between. Germline V CDR1 and CDR2: SGHAT, FQNNGV. CDR3 nucleotides: TGTGCCAGCAGCTTAGTGGTGGGAGGTCTGGAGACCCAGTACTTC. The encoded protein is CASSLVVGGLETQYF. The full variable domain, rest sourced from reference TRBV11-2 and TRBJ2-5, is EAGVAQSPRYKIIEKRQSVAFWCNPISGHATLYWYQQILGQGPKLLIQFQNNGVVDDSQLPKDRFSAERLKGVDSTLKIQPAKLEDSAVYLCASSLVVGGLETQYFGPGTRLLVL.

The chain recombines TRBV5-4 with TRBJ1-1; the match to TRBD1 covers 7 bases. This CDR3 region has 14 residues. The trim removed 4 bases at V and 10 bases at J, leaving 13 bases unmatched. Germline V CDR1 and CDR2: SGHNT, YYREEE (reference sequence). CDR3 sequence (DNA): TGTGCCAGCAGCCCATCTTTAGGGACAGAACCAGCTTTCTTT. It yields the protein CASSPSLGTEPAFF.

This clone was detected a few times. The chain combines TRBV4-1 with TRBJ2-1, with 12 bases matching TRBD2. Trimming cost V 0 bases and J 9 bases; bases outside gene matches: 9. The CDR3 contains 17 residues. Germline CDR1 reads MGHRA; CDR2 reads YSYEKL. The CDR3 protein is CASSQEIRTSGTGEQFF. Written as DNA, the CDR3 is TGCGCCAGCAGCCAAGAAATTCGGACTAGCGGGACGGGTGAGCAGTTCTTC.

The rearrangement joins TRBV27 to TRBJ2-7, with TRBD2 matching over 12 bases. The germline V gene encodes CDR1 MNHEY and CDR2 SMNVEV (reference sequence). V shed 3 bases and J 6 bases; nucleotides not matched to a gene: 6. The CDR3 spans 15 residues. The CDR3 spells CASSLLAGGPLEQYF. CDR3 bases: TGTGCCAGCAGTTTGCTAGCGGGAGGGCCTCTCGAGCAGTACTTC.